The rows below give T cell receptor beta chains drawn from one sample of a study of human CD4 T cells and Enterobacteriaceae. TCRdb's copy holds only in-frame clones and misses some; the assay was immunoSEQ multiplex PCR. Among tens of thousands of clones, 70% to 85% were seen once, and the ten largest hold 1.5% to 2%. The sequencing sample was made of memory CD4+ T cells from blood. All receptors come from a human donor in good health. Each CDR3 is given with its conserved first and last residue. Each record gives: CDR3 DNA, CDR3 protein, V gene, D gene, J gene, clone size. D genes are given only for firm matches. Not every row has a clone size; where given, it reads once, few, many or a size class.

CDR3 DNA: TGCGCCAGCAGTGAGGGTCCGGGACCCTTCAATGAGCAGTTCTTC
CDR3 protein: CASSEGPGPFNEQFF
V gene: TRBV10-1
D gene: NA
J gene: TRBJ2-1
clone size: NA

CDR3 DNA: TGTGCCAGCAGCTTAGGTCGGACTATCTACGAGCAGTACTTC
CDR3 protein: CASSLGRTIYEQYF
V gene: TRBV7-8
D gene: NA
J gene: TRBJ2-7
clone size: NA

CDR3 DNA: TGCGCCAGCAGCCGGGGGGAGATCACAGATACGCAGTATTTT
CDR3 protein: CASSRGEITDTQYF
V gene: TRBV5-1
D gene: TRBD2
J gene: TRBJ2-3
clone size: NA

CDR3 DNA: TGTGCCACCACCGAAGGGGTCACCGGGACAGGGAGTGAAAAACTGTTTTTT
CDR3 protein: CATTEGVTGTGSEKLFF
V gene: TRBV19
D gene: TRBD1
J gene: TRBJ1-4
clone size: NA

CDR3 DNA: TGTGCCAGCAGCCCAAGGGCTAGCGGAAACACAGATACGCAGTATTTT
CDR3 protein: CASSPRASGNTDTQYF
V gene: TRBV7-3
D gene: TRBD2
J gene: TRBJ2-3
clone size: NA

CDR3 DNA: TGTGCCAGCAGCAAGGAGACGGGAGGGGAGCTGTTTTTT
CDR3 protein: CASSKETGGELFF
V gene: TRBV21-1
D gene: NA
J gene: TRBJ2-2
clone size: once

CDR3 DNA: TGTGCCAGCAGCCACCAGGGGGCAAAGGAAAAACTGTTTTTT
CDR3 protein: CASSHQGAKEKLFF
V gene: TRBV5-5
D gene: TRBD1
J gene: TRBJ1-4
clone size: NA

CDR3 DNA: TGTGCCAGCAAACTACGGGAGGCGGGTTACAATGAGCAGTTCTTC
CDR3 protein: CASKLREAGYNEQFF
V gene: TRBV7-2
D gene: TRBD2
J gene: TRBJ2-1
clone size: NA

CDR3 DNA: TGCGCCAGCAGCCAAGGGAAGGAGGGCTCTGGGGCCAACGTCCTGACTTTC
CDR3 protein: CASSQGKEGSGANVLTF
V gene: TRBV4-1
D gene: NA
J gene: TRBJ2-6
clone size: NA

CDR3 DNA: TGCAGTGCCGAGTCTTACTATGGCTACACCTTC
CDR3 protein: CSAESYYGYTF
V gene: TRBV20-1
D gene: NA
J gene: TRBJ1-2
clone size: NA

CDR3 DNA: TGTGCCAGCTCACAAGACAGGGCGGGCCAGCCCCAGCATTTT
CDR3 protein: CASSQDRAGQPQHF
V gene: TRBV18
D gene: TRBD1
J gene: TRBJ1-5
clone size: NA

CDR3 DNA: TGTGCCAGCAGCCAATCCTGGACCGGGGAGCTGTTTTTT
CDR3 protein: CASSQSWTGELFF
V gene: TRBV14
D gene: NA
J gene: TRBJ2-2
clone size: NA

CDR3 DNA: TGTGCCAGCGGAGGGGACTCCCACTACGAGCAGTACTTC
CDR3 protein: CASGGDSHYEQYF
V gene: TRBV2
D gene: NA
J gene: TRBJ2-7
clone size: NA

CDR3 DNA: TGTGCCAGCTCACCAGACAGCGCCAATGAGCAGTTCTTC
CDR3 protein: CASSPDSANEQFF
V gene: TRBV18
D gene: NA
J gene: TRBJ2-1
clone size: NA

CDR3 DNA: TGTGCCAGCAGTTTATGGGGACCAGGGGACACTGAAGCTTTCTTT
CDR3 protein: CASSLWGPGDTEAFF
V gene: TRBV28
D gene: NA
J gene: TRBJ1-1
clone size: NA

CDR3 DNA: TGTGCCAGTAGTACCACCCGACTAGCGGGAGGGTACAATGAGCAGTTCTTC
CDR3 protein: CASSTTRLAGGYNEQFF
V gene: TRBV19
D gene: TRBD2
J gene: TRBJ2-1
clone size: once

CDR3 DNA: TGTGCCAGCAGCTTAAGCGGGATGTGGCAAGAGACCCAGTACTTC
CDR3 protein: CASSLSGMWQETQYF
V gene: TRBV7-2
D gene: TRBD2
J gene: TRBJ2-5
clone size: NA

CDR3 DNA: TGTGCCAGCAGTGTGGCGGGGAATAGCAATCAGCCCCAGCATTTT
CDR3 protein: CASSVAGNSNQPQHF
V gene: TRBV6-1
D gene: NA
J gene: TRBJ1-5
clone size: NA

CDR3 DNA: TGTGCCAGCAGACCCACAGGGTCGAACACTGAAGCTTTCTTT
CDR3 protein: CASRPTGSNTEAFF
V gene: TRBV28
D gene: NA
J gene: TRBJ1-1
clone size: once

CDR3 DNA: TGTGCCTGGAGAGCCTCCGGGAACACTAACTATGGCTACACCTTC
CDR3 protein: CAWRASGNTNYGYTF
V gene: TRBV30
D gene: NA
J gene: TRBJ1-2
clone size: NA

CDR3 DNA: TGCGCCAGCAGCCAAGATTGGCGGGGCCCGCACAATGAGCAGTTCTTC
CDR3 protein: CASSQDWRGPHNEQFF
V gene: TRBV4-1
D gene: NA
J gene: TRBJ2-1
clone size: few

CDR3 DNA: TGTGCCAGCAGCGTAGCTGGGGCGCGGTCTGAAGCTTTCTTT
CDR3 protein: CASSVAGARSEAFF
V gene: TRBV9
D gene: NA
J gene: TRBJ1-1
clone size: few

CDR3 DNA: TGTGCCAGCAGACCCGGGACAGGTACCTACGAGCAGTACTTC
CDR3 protein: CASRPGTGTYEQYF
V gene: TRBV6-1
D gene: TRBD1
J gene: TRBJ2-7
clone size: NA

CDR3 DNA: TGTGCCAGCTCGGAGTCCGTAACTGGAAACACCATATATTTT
CDR3 protein: CASSESVTGNTIYF
V gene: TRBV18
D gene: NA
J gene: TRBJ1-3
clone size: few

CDR3 DNA: TGTGCCACCGAGGTTTTAACAGGAAACACTGAAGCTTTCTTT
CDR3 protein: CATEVLTGNTEAFF
V gene: TRBV11-2
D gene: NA
J gene: TRBJ1-1
clone size: NA

CDR3 DNA: TGTGCCAGCAGTCCGGAGTTCTCACCAGCTTTCTTT
CDR3 protein: CASSPEFSPAFF
V gene: TRBV6-5
D gene: NA
J gene: TRBJ1-1
clone size: NA

CDR3 DNA: TGTGCCAGCAGCTTAGGTGAGGGATACACTGAAGCTTTCTTT
CDR3 protein: CASSLGEGYTEAFF
V gene: TRBV7-9
D gene: NA
J gene: TRBJ1-1
clone size: NA

CDR3 DNA: TGTGCCATCAGTGAGCCTGGCCACAGGGGGACTTACGAGCAGTACTTC
CDR3 protein: CAISEPGHRGTYEQYF
V gene: TRBV10-3
D gene: TRBD1
J gene: TRBJ2-7
clone size: NA

CDR3 DNA: TGTGCCAACACGACCCAGGGTGCGGGTTCCTACGAGCAGTACTTC
CDR3 protein: CANTTQGAGSYEQYF
V gene: TRBV25-1
D gene: NA
J gene: TRBJ2-7
clone size: NA

CDR3 DNA: TGCGCCAGCAGCTATGCTAGCTCCTACGAGCAGTACTTC
CDR3 protein: CASSYASSYEQYF
V gene: TRBV5-1
D gene: NA
J gene: TRBJ2-7
clone size: NA

CDR3 DNA: TGTGCCAGCAGCGGGCGGCTAGCTTCACGTGAGCAGTTCTTC
CDR3 protein: CASSGRLASREQFF
V gene: TRBV9
D gene: NA
J gene: TRBJ2-1
clone size: NA

CDR3 DNA: TGTGCCAGCAGTGGGGAGGGCCCCACCTACGAGCAGTACTTC
CDR3 protein: CASSGEGPTYEQYF
V gene: TRBV6-1
D gene: TRBD2
J gene: TRBJ2-7
clone size: medium-sized

CDR3 DNA: TGTGCCAGCAGTTTGAGTGTAGCGGGAACCCACAATGAGCAGTTCTTC
CDR3 protein: CASSLSVAGTHNEQFF
V gene: TRBV28
D gene: TRBD2
J gene: TRBJ2-1
clone size: once

CDR3 DNA: TGTGCCAGCAGCTTACCCCGGAGGGGATGGTTAGAGCAGTACTTC
CDR3 protein: CASSLPRRGWLEQYF
V gene: TRBV28
D gene: NA
J gene: TRBJ2-7
clone size: NA

CDR3 DNA: TGTGCCAGCAGTTTAAGGGGGGGGACAAAGGGTAACGAGCAGTACTTC
CDR3 protein: CASSLRGGTKGNEQYF
V gene: TRBV28
D gene: NA
J gene: TRBJ2-7
clone size: NA

CDR3 DNA: TGTGCCAGCAGTGACTTCAACGAGCAGTACTTC
CDR3 protein: CASSDFNEQYF
V gene: TRBV2
D gene: NA
J gene: TRBJ2-7
clone size: NA

CDR3 DNA: TGCGCCAGCAGCCCCATAGCGGGGGCCACCGGGGAGCTGTTTTTT
CDR3 protein: CASSPIAGATGELFF
V gene: TRBV5-1
D gene: TRBD2
J gene: TRBJ2-2
clone size: NA

CDR3 DNA: TGTGCCAGCAGCTTAGTTGGGAGCACTGGGGCCAACGTCCTGACTTTC
CDR3 protein: CASSLVGSTGANVLTF
V gene: TRBV7-9
D gene: NA
J gene: TRBJ2-6
clone size: once

CDR3 DNA: TGTGCCAGCAGCTTAGATCGGCGCGGTCCCTACGAGCAGTACTTC
CDR3 protein: CASSLDRRGPYEQYF
V gene: TRBV11-2
D gene: NA
J gene: TRBJ2-7
clone size: few

CDR3 DNA: TGTGCCAGCAGCTTGGCCCGGGAAAATACCATATATTTT
CDR3 protein: CASSLARENTIYF
V gene: TRBV5-5
D gene: NA
J gene: TRBJ1-3
clone size: NA

CDR3 DNA: TGTGCCAGCAGTTGGGGGTACACCGGGGAGCTGTTTTTT
CDR3 protein: CASSWGYTGELFF
V gene: TRBV28
D gene: NA
J gene: TRBJ2-2
clone size: NA

CDR3 DNA: TGTGCCAGCAGAGAACACGGGGCTGCGCAAAACATTCAGTACTTC
CDR3 protein: CASREHGAAQNIQYF
V gene: TRBV4-2
D gene: NA
J gene: TRBJ2-4
clone size: NA

CDR3 DNA: TGTGCCAGCTCACTAATCGGGACAGGGGGTCAAAAGGATACGCAGTATTTT
CDR3 protein: CASSLIGTGGQKDTQYF
V gene: TRBV18
D gene: TRBD1
J gene: TRBJ2-3
clone size: few

CDR3 DNA: TGTGCCAGCAGTGAAGGCGGGAGTACCGATTCACCCCTCCACTTT
CDR3 protein: CASSEGGSTDSPLHF
V gene: TRBV6-1
D gene: NA
J gene: TRBJ1-6
clone size: few

CDR3 DNA: TGCGCCACCCGGCGCGGCTCCTACGAGCAGTACTTC
CDR3 protein: CATRRGSYEQYF
V gene: TRBV23-1
D gene: NA
J gene: TRBJ2-7
clone size: NA

CDR3 DNA: TGTGCCACCAGCAGAGATACGCGGGATAAGTACGAGCAGTACTTC
CDR3 protein: CATSRDTRDKYEQYF
V gene: TRBV15
D gene: NA
J gene: TRBJ2-7
clone size: NA

CDR3 DNA: TGTGCCAGCAGGAGGACTAGCGGGGCCTACAATGAGCAGTTCTTC
CDR3 protein: CASRRTSGAYNEQFF
V gene: TRBV5-4
D gene: TRBD2
J gene: TRBJ2-1
clone size: once

CDR3 DNA: TGTGCCAGCAGTTTAAGTCAAGCAGTAGACATGAACACTGAAGCTTTCTTT
CDR3 protein: CASSLSQAVDMNTEAFF
V gene: TRBV28
D gene: NA
J gene: TRBJ1-1
clone size: NA

CDR3 DNA: TGTGCCAGCAGCTTAGGGTCAGGGGATAGCAATCAGCCCCAGCATTTT
CDR3 protein: CASSLGSGDSNQPQHF
V gene: TRBV7-9
D gene: NA
J gene: TRBJ1-5
clone size: NA

CDR3 DNA: TGTGCCAGCACTACGACAGGTTCCTATGGCTACACCTTC
CDR3 protein: CASTTTGSYGYTF
V gene: TRBV2
D gene: NA
J gene: TRBJ1-2
clone size: NA

CDR3 DNA: TGTGCCAGCAGCCCTGTGACCCAGGGGGAGGCTGGGGCCAACGTCCTGACTTTC
CDR3 protein: CASSPVTQGEAGANVLTF
V gene: TRBV4-2
D gene: NA
J gene: TRBJ2-6
clone size: NA

CDR3 DNA: TGTGCCAGCAGGCCCCAGGGATTCTATGAGCAGTTCTTC
CDR3 protein: CASRPQGFYEQFF
V gene: TRBV28
D gene: NA
J gene: TRBJ2-1
clone size: NA

CDR3 DNA: TGTGCCAGCAGCGCCTCTAGAATGTACTATGGCTACACCTTC
CDR3 protein: CASSASRMYYGYTF
V gene: TRBV6-1
D gene: NA
J gene: TRBJ1-2
clone size: NA

CDR3 DNA: TGTGCCAGCGGGACAGGGATGGGCACAGATACGCAGTATTTT
CDR3 protein: CASGTGMGTDTQYF
V gene: TRBV28
D gene: TRBD1
J gene: TRBJ2-3
clone size: NA